The TCR beta chain under discussion was sequenced for a study of T-cell reconstitution after alpha-beta-depleted transplantation in children. General study findings and limits: At day 60, the high TCRbeta diversity found in some patients originated from recipient T cells and thymic progenitors that had survived. T cells produced anew were the main source of T-cell counts and diversity one year after transplant. Reported findings indicate that, about two months after transplant, alpha-beta T cells came from several hundred expanded clones, which were derived from non-depleted graft cells.

This clonotype was counted many times. As yet, its antigen is unknown. TCRbeta library preparation incorporated unique molecular identifiers. From the PCR reads, TCRdb called clonotypes with MiXCR, one entry per CDR3 protein. The sample contains about 300,000 distinct CDR3 sequences, 10% of which appear only once. This CDR3 is built from 15 residues. The germline V gene has CDR1 MNHEY and CDR2 SVGAGI. The V gene lost 2 bases and the J gene lost 4 bases, with 11 bases spanning the gap. The receptor was derived from a boy under two years old with acute myeloid leukemia, due to receive a stem cell transplant. The starting material was PBMCs, obtained before TCRalphabeta/CD19-depleted stem cell transplant. The V and J genes are TRBV6-5 and TRBJ2-2; weak D call: TRBD2 (6 bases). CDR3: CASSYGGLFTGELFF. In DNA, the CDR3 is TGTGCCAGCAGTTACGGGGGACTCTTCACCGGGGAGCTGTTTTTT.